Listed here are 2 T cell receptor beta chains from one sample, sequenced in a study of T cell responses to AZD1222 COVID-19 vaccine (dated by TCRdb to the early 2020s). This specimen's time point label, interpreted: baseline before first vaccination. Library creation used the immunoSEQ multiplex PCR assay. TCRdb provides this immuneACCESS table in a form limited to in-frame rearrangements. Some clones are lacking; in checked studies, under half of them reflect an unresolved V gene, and why the rest are absent is not known. This sample lists some 120,000 clones; about 88% were detected once. Approximately 9.3% of the sample is held by the ten biggest clonotypes. This sample comprised peripheral blood, obtained on day 0 of AZD1222 vaccination. These receptors came from an adult in good health.

This clone was observed a handful of times. The CDR3 spells CSVGPAPNEKLFF. The CDR3 DNA reads as TGCAGCGTTGGTCCGGCTCCTAATGAAAAACTGTTTTTT. This chain uses TRBV29-1 with TRBJ1-4; no reliable D call. The CDR3 is 13 amino acids. Germline-derived CDR1 and CDR2 are SQVTM and ANQGSEA. V shed 4 bases and J shed 3 bases, with 9 bases lying between them. The complete variable domain, with remaining parts taken from reference TRBV29-1 and TRBJ1-4, reads SAVISQKPSRDICQRGTSLTIQCQVDSQVTMMFWYRQQPGQSLTLIATANQGSEATYESGFVIDKFPISRPNLTFSTLTVSNMSPEDSSIYLCSVGPAPNEKLFFGSGTQLSVL.

DNA of the CDR3: TGTGCCAGCAGCGTAGCTACGTTCTCCGACCAGGGATTCGCTGGAAACACCATATATTTT. This sequence encodes CASSVATFSDQGFAGNTIYF. The chain joins TRBV9 to TRBJ1-3; a weak D match, TRBD1 (5 bases). The CDR3 is 20 residues long. Germline assignment: CDR1 SGDLS and CDR2 YYNGEE. V gave up 0 bases and J gave up 2 bases, with 24 bases separating them.